This T cell receptor (beta chain) stems from a study of identical twins. One entry per CDR3 protein, called by TCRdb with MiXCR from the 5' RACE reads. The top ten clones hold over 4% of a sample with hundreds of thousands of distinct CDR3 sequences, 20% to 25% of them seen once. The CDR3 consists of 12 residues. V was shortened by 5 bases and J by 0 bases, with 4 bases between the two germline ends. In germline, CDR1 is SGHTA, CDR2 FQGNSA. This sample also belongs to another study, concerning T cells expressing NK-cell markers.

The sample consisted of PBMCs. The chain employs TRBV7-2 and TRBJ1-2, with D uncertain. The sequence came from a woman aged 18-35 years in good health. Here the CDR3 reads CASSVTNYGYTF. The CDR3 bases are TGTGCCAGCAGCGTGACTAACTATGGCTACACCTTC.